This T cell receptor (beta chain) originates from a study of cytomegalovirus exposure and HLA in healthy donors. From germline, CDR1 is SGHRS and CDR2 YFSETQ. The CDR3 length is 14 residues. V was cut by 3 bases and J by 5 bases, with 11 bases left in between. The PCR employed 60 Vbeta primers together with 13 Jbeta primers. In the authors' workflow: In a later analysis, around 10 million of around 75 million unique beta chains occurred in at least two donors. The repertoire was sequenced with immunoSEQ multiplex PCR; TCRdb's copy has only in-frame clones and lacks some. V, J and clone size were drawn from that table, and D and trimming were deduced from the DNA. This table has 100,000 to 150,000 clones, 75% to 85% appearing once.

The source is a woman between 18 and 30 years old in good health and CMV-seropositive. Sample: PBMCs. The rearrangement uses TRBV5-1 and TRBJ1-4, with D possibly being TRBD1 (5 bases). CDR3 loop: CASSSQGPNEKLFF. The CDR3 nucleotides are TGCGCCAGCAGCTCCCAGGGTCCCAATGAAAAACTGTTTTTT.